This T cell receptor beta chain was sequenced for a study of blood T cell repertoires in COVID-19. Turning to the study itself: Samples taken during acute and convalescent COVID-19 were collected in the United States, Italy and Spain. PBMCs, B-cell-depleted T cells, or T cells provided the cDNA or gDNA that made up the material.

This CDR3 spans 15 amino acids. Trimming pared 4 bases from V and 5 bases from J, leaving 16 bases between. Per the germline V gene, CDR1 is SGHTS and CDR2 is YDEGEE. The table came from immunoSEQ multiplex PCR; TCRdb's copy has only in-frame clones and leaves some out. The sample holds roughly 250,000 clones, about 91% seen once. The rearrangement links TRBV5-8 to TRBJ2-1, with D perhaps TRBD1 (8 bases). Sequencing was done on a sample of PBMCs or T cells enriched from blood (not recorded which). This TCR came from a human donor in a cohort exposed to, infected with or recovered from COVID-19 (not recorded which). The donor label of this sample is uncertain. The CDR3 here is CASSHYRGGDNEQFF. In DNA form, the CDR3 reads TGTGCCAGCAGCCATTACAGGGGGGGAGACAATGAGCAGTTCTTC.